The 2 T cell receptor beta chains given below trace back to one sample, sequenced in a study of CD8+CD57+ T cells in acquired aplastic anemia. Patients who underwent sequencing had shown CD8+CD57+ cell expansion by flow cytometry. It was genomic DNA that served as the template for profiling TCR beta VDJ and CDR3. TCRdb re-called the reads through MiXCR, storing one row per CDR3 protein. The table lists about 260,000 distinct CDR3 sequences, about 80% of them singletons. Source material: sorted CD4+, CD8+, or CD8+CD57+ T cells (not recorded which) from PBMCs. These receptors all stem from a human donor with aplastic anemia.

Notes on this clonotype: The DNA is left out, because the CDR3 cannot be placed on it with certainty; the CDR3 is given as TCRdb lists it. The V call is TRBV7-6, the J call TRBJ2-6; TRBD1, as called in the table, went unchecked against the DNA. Including both end residues, the CDR3 is 21 amino acids long. Germline V gene sequence: CDR1 SGHVS, CDR2 FNYEAQ. CDR3 residues: CASSLAPTDAQYFGPGTRLTF.

The V gene is TRBV7-2, the J gene TRBJ1-1, with TRBD1 identical over 7 bases. With V trimmed by 8 bases and J by 9 bases, 18 bases remained unmatched. The CDR3 runs to 15 residues. Germline CDR1 is SGHTA and CDR2 is FQGNSA. The CDR3 here is CASGQGVNQPHQAFF. The CDR3 DNA sequence: TGTGCCAGCGGCCAGGGGGTCAATCAGCCCCATCAAGCTTTCTTT.